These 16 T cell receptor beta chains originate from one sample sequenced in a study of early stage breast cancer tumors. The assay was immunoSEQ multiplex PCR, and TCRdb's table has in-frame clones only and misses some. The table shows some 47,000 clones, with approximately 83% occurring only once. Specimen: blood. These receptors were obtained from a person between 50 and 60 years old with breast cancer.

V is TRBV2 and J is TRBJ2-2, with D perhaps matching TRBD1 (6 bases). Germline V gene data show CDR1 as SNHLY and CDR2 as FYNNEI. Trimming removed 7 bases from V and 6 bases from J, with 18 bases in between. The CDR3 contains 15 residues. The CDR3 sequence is CASKQTGSGAGELFF. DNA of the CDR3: TGTGCCAGCAAACAAACAGGGTCAGGGGCCGGGGAGCTGTTTTTT.

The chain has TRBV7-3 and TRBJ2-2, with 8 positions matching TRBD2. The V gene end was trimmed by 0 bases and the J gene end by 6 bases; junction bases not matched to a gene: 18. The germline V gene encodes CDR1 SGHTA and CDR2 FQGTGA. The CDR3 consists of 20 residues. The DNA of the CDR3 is TGTGCCAGCAGCTTAACGGGGGGGACGGGAGCGGGAGAGTTCCCCGGGGAGCTGTTTTTT. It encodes CASSLTGGTGAGEFPGELFF. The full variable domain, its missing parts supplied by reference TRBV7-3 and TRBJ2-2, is GAGVSQTPSNKVTEKGKYVELRCDPISGHTALYWYRQSLGQGPEFLIYFQGTGAADDSGLPNDRFFAVRPEGSVSTLKIQRTERGDSAVYLCASSLTGGTGAGEFPGELFFGEGSRLTVL.

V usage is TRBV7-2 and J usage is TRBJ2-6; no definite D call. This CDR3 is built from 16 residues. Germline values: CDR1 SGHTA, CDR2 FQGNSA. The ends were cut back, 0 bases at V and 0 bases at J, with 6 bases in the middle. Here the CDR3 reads CASSLAGNSGANVLTF. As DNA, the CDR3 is TGTGCCAGCAGCTTAGCGGGGAACTCTGGGGCCAACGTCCTGACTTTC.

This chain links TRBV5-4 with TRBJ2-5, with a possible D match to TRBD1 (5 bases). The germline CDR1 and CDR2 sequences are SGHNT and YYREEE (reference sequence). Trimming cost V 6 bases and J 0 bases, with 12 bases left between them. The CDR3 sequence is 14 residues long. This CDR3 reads CASTQTGDQETQYF. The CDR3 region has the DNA TGTGCCAGCACCCAAACAGGAGACCAAGAGACCCAGTACTTC.

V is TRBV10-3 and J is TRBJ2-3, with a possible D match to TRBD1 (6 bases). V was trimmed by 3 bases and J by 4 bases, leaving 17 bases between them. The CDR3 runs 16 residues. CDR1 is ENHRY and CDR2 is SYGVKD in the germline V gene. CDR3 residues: CAISDFSGAASDTQYF. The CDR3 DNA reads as TGTGCCATCAGTGATTTCTCAGGGGCCGCATCAGATACGCAGTATTTT.

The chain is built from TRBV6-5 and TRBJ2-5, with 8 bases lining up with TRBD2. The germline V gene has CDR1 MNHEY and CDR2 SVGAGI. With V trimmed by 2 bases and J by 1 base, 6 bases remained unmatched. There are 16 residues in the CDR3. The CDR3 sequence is CASSYVGSGIQETQYF. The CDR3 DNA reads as TGTGCCAGCAGTTACGTGGGTAGCGGGATCCAAGAGACCCAGTACTTC.

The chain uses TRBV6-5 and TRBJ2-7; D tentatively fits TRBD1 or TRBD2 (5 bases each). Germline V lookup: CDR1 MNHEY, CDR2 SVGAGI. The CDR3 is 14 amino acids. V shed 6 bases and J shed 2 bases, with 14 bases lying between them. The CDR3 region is CASRYGTGAYEQYF. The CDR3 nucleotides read TGTGCCAGCAGGTACGGGACCGGAGCCTACGAGCAGTACTTC.

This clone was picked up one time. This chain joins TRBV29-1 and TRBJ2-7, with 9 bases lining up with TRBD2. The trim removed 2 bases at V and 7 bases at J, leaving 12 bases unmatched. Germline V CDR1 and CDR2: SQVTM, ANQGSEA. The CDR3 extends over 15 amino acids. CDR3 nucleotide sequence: TGCAGCGTTGAATTTGCGTTAGCGGGAGCGGGGGAGCAGTACTTC. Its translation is CSVEFALAGAGEQYF.

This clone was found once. CDR3 region: CASSQDFWLAGTYEQYF. CDR3 nucleotide sequence: TGTGCCAGCAGCCAAGATTTTTGGCTAGCGGGTACCTACGAGCAGTACTTC. The chain combines TRBV14 with TRBJ2-7, with TRBD2 identical over 8 bases. Trimming took 0 bases from V and 2 from J; bases not matched to a gene: 9. The CDR3 sequence is 17 residues long. CDR1 is SGHDN, CDR2 FVKESK, per germline.

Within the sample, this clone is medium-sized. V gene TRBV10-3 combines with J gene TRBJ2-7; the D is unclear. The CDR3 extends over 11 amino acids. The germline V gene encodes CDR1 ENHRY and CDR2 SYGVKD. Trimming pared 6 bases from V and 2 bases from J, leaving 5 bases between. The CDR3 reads CAIRQTYEQYF. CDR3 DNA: TGTGCCATCAGGCAGACCTACGAGCAGTACTTC.

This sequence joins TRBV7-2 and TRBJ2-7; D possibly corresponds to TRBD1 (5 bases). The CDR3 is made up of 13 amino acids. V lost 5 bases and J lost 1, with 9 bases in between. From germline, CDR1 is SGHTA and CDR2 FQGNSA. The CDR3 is CASSRRQSYEQYF. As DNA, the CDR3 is TGTGCCAGCAGCAGACGACAGTCCTACGAGCAGTACTTC.

In nucleotides, the CDR3 is TGTGCCAGCAGCTTAGCAGATACGCAGTATTTT. Encoded protein: CASSLADTQYF. The V call is TRBV11-2, the J call TRBJ2-3, with D unclear. CDR3 size: 11 residues. V shed 1 base and J shed 4 bases, with 0 bases lying between them. CDR1 SGHAT and CDR2 FQNNGV come from the germline V gene.

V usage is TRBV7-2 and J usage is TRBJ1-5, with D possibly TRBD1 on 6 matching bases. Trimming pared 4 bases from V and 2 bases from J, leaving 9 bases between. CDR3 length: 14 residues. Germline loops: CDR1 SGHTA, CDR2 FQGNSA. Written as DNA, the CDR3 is TGTGCCAGCAGCTACAGGGATGGCAATCAGCCCCAGCATTTT. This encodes CASSYRDGNQPQHF. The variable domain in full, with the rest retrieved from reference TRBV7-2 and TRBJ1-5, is GAGVSQSPSNKVTEKGKDVELRCDPISGHTALYWYRQSLGQGLEFLIYFQGNSAPDKSGLPSDRFSAERTGGSVSTLTIQRTQQEDSAVYLCASSYRDGNQPQHFGDGTRLSIL.

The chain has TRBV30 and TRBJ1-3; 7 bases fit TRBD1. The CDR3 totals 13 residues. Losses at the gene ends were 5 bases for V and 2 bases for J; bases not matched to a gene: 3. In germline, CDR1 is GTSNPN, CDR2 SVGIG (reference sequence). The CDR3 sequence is CAWETGTGNTIYF. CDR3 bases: TGTGCCTGGGAGACAGGGACTGGAAACACCATATATTTT.

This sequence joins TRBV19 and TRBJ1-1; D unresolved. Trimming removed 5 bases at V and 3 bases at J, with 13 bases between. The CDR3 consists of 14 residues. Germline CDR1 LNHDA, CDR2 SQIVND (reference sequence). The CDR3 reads CASSSNGVDTEAFF. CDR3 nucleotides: TGTGCCAGTAGTTCTAATGGTGTGGACACTGAAGCTTTCTTT.

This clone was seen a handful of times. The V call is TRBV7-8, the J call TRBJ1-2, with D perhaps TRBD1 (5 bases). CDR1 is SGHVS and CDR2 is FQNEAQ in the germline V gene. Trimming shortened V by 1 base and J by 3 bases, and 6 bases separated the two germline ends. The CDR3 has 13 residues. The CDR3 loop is CASSLGRDYGYTF. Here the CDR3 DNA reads TGTGCCAGCAGCTTAGGCAGGGACTATGGCTACACCTTC.